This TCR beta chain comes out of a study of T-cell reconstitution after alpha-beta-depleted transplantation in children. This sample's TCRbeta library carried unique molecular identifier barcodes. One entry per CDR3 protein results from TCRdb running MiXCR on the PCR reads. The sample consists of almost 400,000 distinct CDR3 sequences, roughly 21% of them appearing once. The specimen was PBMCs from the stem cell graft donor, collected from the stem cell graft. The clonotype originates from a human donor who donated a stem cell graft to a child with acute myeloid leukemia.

The CDR3 spells CASSFGAFNEQFF. The CDR3, as DNA: TGTGCCAGCAGTTTCGGGGCTTTCAATGAGCAGTTCTTC. The J gene is TRBJ2-1, the V gene TRBV28; D is perhaps TRBD1 or TRBD2 (5 bases each). Deletions cut 3 bases from V and 6 bases from J, with 9 bases between. This CDR3 has 13 amino acids. Germline V CDR1 and CDR2: MDHEN, SYDVKM.